These 21 T cell receptor beta chains were all obtained from the same sample, sequenced in a study of sequential checkpoint blockade in melanoma. The data were produced by immunoSEQ multiplex PCR, yet TCRdb's version contains in-frame clones alone and is incomplete. The top ten clones hold 5% to 7% of a sample with 7,000 to 9,500 clones, 23% of them seen once. Treatment denoted: randomized to nivolumab then ipilimumab (arm A) or the reverse (arm B). This sample comprised tumor tissue (inferred from file names), obtained from a patient given nivolumab and ipilimumab in sequence. The receptors stem from a human donor with melanoma.

This clone is deemed medium-sized. The chain combines TRBV28 with TRBJ2-1; no clear D gene. Trimming removed 6 bases at V and 2 bases at J, with 5 bases between. Germline V gene sequence: CDR1 MDHEN, CDR2 SYDVKM. The CDR3 is made up of 12 amino acids. The CDR3 region has the DNA TGTGCCAGCAGGGATACCTACAATGAGCAGTTCTTC. Its translation: CASRDTYNEQFF.

The rearrangement joins TRBV6-8 to TRBJ1-2, with TRBD1 matching over 7 bases. J gave up 0 bases and V 6 bases, and 10 bases lay outside the gene matches. This CDR3 has 16 residues. Per the germline V gene, CDR1 is MNHGY and CDR2 is SAAAGT. The CDR3 nucleotides read TGTGCCAGCAGCCTCCAGGGAGGGGGCACTAACTATGGCTACACCTTC. This gives the protein CASSLQGGGTNYGYTF.

This clone was recorded a few times. V and J are TRBV11-3 and TRBJ2-1; the D is unclear. Trimming shortened V by 5 bases and J by 2 bases, and 10 bases separated the two germline ends. This CDR3 contains 14 residues. Germline V gene data show CDR1 as SGHNT and CDR2 as YENEEA. Written as DNA, the CDR3 is TGTGCCAGCAGCAAGGACGGAGCCTACAATGAGCAGTTCTTC. This translates into CASSKDGAYNEQFF. Together with reference TRBV11-3 and TRBJ2-1, the CDR3 gives the full variable domain: EAGVVQSPRYKIIEKKQPVAFWCNPISGHNTLYWYLQNLGQGPELLIRYENEEAVDDSQLPKDRFSAERLKGVDSTLKIQPAELGDSAVYLCASSKDGAYNEQFFGPGTRLTVL.

This chain joins TRBV15 and TRBJ2-4; D call uncertain. Germline V lookup: CDR1 LNHNV, CDR2 YYDKDF (reference sequence). The V end was cut by 1 base, the J end by 6 bases, with 10 bases between. This CDR3 is built from 14 residues. The CDR3 region is CATSRGGQLNIQYF. CDR3 sequence (DNA): TGTGCCACCAGCAGAGGTGGGCAACTAAACATTCAGTACTTC.

This clone occurred a few times. V usage is TRBV6-8 and J usage is TRBJ2-2; D remains ambiguous. This CDR3 region has 13 residues. V lost 6 bases and J lost 2, with 7 bases in between. Looked up from germline, CDR1 is MNHGY and CDR2 is SAAAGT. In DNA, the CDR3 is TGTGCCAGCAGCCGGGCAAACACCGGGGAGCTGTTTTTT. It translates to CASSRANTGELFF.

This clone appeared a few times. This chain joins TRBV9 and TRBJ2-7; TRBD1 is a possible D gene (6 bases). Trimming left V 4 bases short and J 0 bases short, with 14 bases between. The CDR3 totals 15 residues. Germline CDR1 is SGDLS and CDR2 is YYNGEE. CDR3 residues: CASSPHRESSYEQYF. CDR3 in DNA: TGTGCCAGCAGCCCCCACAGGGAGAGCTCCTACGAGCAGTACTTC.

This clone was found a few times. The rearrangement uses TRBV6-8 and TRBJ1-5; D unresolved. Germline V gene sequence: CDR1 MNHGY, CDR2 SAAAGT. The CDR3 totals 14 residues. V lost 6 bases and J lost 6, with 15 bases in between. The CDR3 reads CASSLTARTQPQHF. CDR3 coding DNA: TGTGCCAGCAGCCTGACGGCGCGAACTCAGCCCCAGCATTTT.

This clone was detected a few times. DNA for the CDR3: TGTGCCAGCAGCTTAACATCAGGGGCTTCCTACGAGCAGTACTTC. The encoded protein is CASSLTSGASYEQYF. The V and J genes are TRBV11-3 and TRBJ2-7; the D gene is possibly TRBD1 (6 bases). Trimming took 2 bases from V and 1 from J, leaving 12 bases between them. The CDR3 is 15 amino acids. Germline V gene sequence: CDR1 SGHNT, CDR2 YENEEA.

In this sample, this clone turned up a few times. The V gene is TRBV6-8, the J gene TRBJ2-5; 12 nucleotides agree with TRBD2. This CDR3 contains 15 residues. The germline gives CDR1 MNHGY, CDR2 SAAAGT. The V and J ends lost 5 bases and 5 bases, in that order; junction bases with no gene match: 6. Here the CDR3 DNA reads TGTGCCAGCAGTACTAGCGGGGGGAGCGGGGAGACCCAGTACTTC. It codes for CASSTSGGSGETQYF.

This clone was picked up a small number of times. The chain uses TRBV6-8 and TRBJ2-7; TRBD1 is a possible D gene (6 bases). The CDR3 has 17 residues. CDR1 and CDR2 from the germline V gene are MNHGY and SAAAGT. Trimming pared 0 bases from V and 5 bases from J, leaving 20 bases between. The CDR3 DNA follows: TGTGCCAGCAGTTACTCTATTACTTCAACAGGGATCCACGAGCAGTACTTC. Translation gives CASSYSITSTGIHEQYF.

The chain uses TRBV29-1 and TRBJ2-7; 10 positions match TRBD1. The CDR3 covers 12 residues. V was clipped by 5 bases and J by 5 bases; unmatched bases: 3. CDR1 and CDR2 from the germline V gene are SQVTM and ANQGSEA. CDR3: CSVPGQGNEQYF. The CDR3 region has the DNA TGCAGCGTTCCGGGACAGGGGAACGAGCAGTACTTC.

This clone has only a few counts. The chain couples TRBV9 to TRBJ2-7; D is unresolved. There are 16 residues in the CDR3. V was trimmed by 3 bases and J by 1 base, leaving 17 bases between them. Per germline, CDR1 SGDLS and CDR2 YYNGEE. The CDR3 spells CASSGSPDPVSYEQYF. CDR3 nucleotide sequence: TGTGCCAGCAGCGGTTCTCCGGATCCGGTGTCCTACGAGCAGTACTTC. Together with reference TRBV9 and TRBJ2-7, the CDR3 gives the full variable domain: DSGVTQTPKHLITATGQRVTLRCSPRSGDLSVYWYQQSLDQGLQFLIQYYNGEERAKGNILERFSAQQFPDLHSELNLSSLELGDSALYFCASSGSPDPVSYEQYFGPGTRLTVT.

The chain joins TRBV18 to TRBJ2-5, with TRBD2 matching 7 bases. V dropped 0 bases and J dropped 4; count of bases not matched to a gene: 2. This CDR3 is built from 14 residues. Germline CDR1 is KGHSH and CDR2 is LQKENI. CDR3 amino acids: CASSPPAGVETQYF. As DNA, the CDR3 is TGTGCCAGCTCACCACCGGCGGGGGTAGAGACCCAGTACTTC. The whole variable domain, filled in from reference TRBV18 and TRBJ2-5, reads NAGVMQNPRHLVRRRGQEARLRCSPMKGHSHVYWYRQLPEEGLKFMVYLQKENIIDESGMPKERFSAEFPKEGPSILRIQQVVRGDSAAYFCASSPPAGVETQYFGPGTRLLVL.

This clone was observed a handful of times. The chain carries TRBV6-8 and TRBJ2-2, with D perhaps TRBD2 (6 bases). This CDR3 contains 15 residues. Germline CDR1 MNHGY, CDR2 SAAAGT. Between the trimmed V and J ends, which lost 1 base and 11 bases, there was a span of 17 bases. The CDR3 coding sequence is TGTGCCAGCAGTTACTTCGCTAGCGAGGGCGGTGAGCTGTTTTTT. Encoded protein: CASSYFASEGGELFF.

V usage is TRBV28 and J usage is TRBJ2-1, with TRBD2 identical over 14 bases. After removal of 5 bases from V and 8 bases from J, the junction contained 5 bases not matched to a gene. The CDR3 loop spans 15 amino acids. CDR1 is MDHEN, CDR2 SYDVKM, per germline. The CDR3 here is CASSRTSGRFDEQFF. CDR3 nucleotide sequence: TGTGCCAGCAGTAGGACTAGCGGGAGGTTCGATGAGCAGTTCTTC.

There are many counts of this clone. V gene TRBV6-8 combines with J gene TRBJ2-4; 8 positions match TRBD1. Germline V gene data show CDR1 as MNHGY and CDR2 as SAAAGT. The CDR3 is 15 amino acids. With V trimmed by 7 bases and J by 6 bases, 11 bases remained unmatched. CDR3 DNA: TGTGCCAGCAACAGTCGGGAGACAGGGGTAAACATTCAGTACTTC. Translating it yields CASNSRETGVNIQYF.

This chain's CDR3 is CASSFGLAGASDTQYF. For the CDR3, the DNA is TGTGCCAGCAGCTTCGGACTAGCGGGAGCCTCAGATACGCAGTATTTT. This sequence joins TRBV11-3 and TRBJ2-3; 13 nucleotides line up with TRBD2. This CDR3 spans 16 amino acids. With V trimmed by 3 bases and J by 4 bases, 4 bases remained unmatched. CDR1 SGHNT and CDR2 YENEEA come from the germline V gene. The full variable domain, completed using reference TRBV11-3 and TRBJ2-3, is EAGVVQSPRYKIIEKKQPVAFWCNPISGHNTLYWYLQNLGQGPELLIRYENEEAVDDSQLPKDRFSAERLKGVDSTLKIQPAELGDSAVYLCASSFGLAGASDTQYFGPGTRLTVL.

This chain uses TRBV6-8 with TRBJ2-5; TRBD2 matches 8 bases. V trimming: 2 bases; J trimming: 3 bases; junction bases outside the gene matches: 5. This CDR3 spans 15 amino acids. CDR1 is MNHGY and CDR2 is SAAAGT in the germline V gene. This chain's CDR3 is CASSYGGGREETQYF. The CDR3 bases are TGTGCCAGCAGTTACGGCGGGGGGCGGGAAGAGACCCAGTACTTC.

This clone was seen more than once but under ten times. The chain joins TRBV12-5 to TRBJ1-5; D perhaps matches TRBD1 (5 bases). The germline gives CDR1 LGHNT, CDR2 FRNRAP. The CDR3 is 15 residues long. CDR3: CASTKGTRRDQPQHF. Here the CDR3 DNA reads TGTGCCAGCACCAAAGGGACGCGTCGGGATCAGCCCCAGCATTTT. Combining the CDR3 with reference TRBV12-5 and TRBJ1-5 gives the whole variable domain DARVTQTPRHKVTEMGQEVTMRCQPILGHNTVFWYRQTMMQGLELLAYFRNRAPLDDSGMPKDRFSAEMPDATLATLKIQPSEPRDSAVYFCASTKGTRRDQPQHFGDGTRLSIL.

J is TRBJ1-2 and V is TRBV4-1, with D perhaps matching TRBD1 (6 bases). V was cut by 2 bases and J by 4 bases, with 20 bases left in between. This CDR3 contains 17 residues. Germline V gene lookup returns CDR1 MGHRA and CDR2 YSYEKL. This chain's CDR3 is CASSQSAQGSQGYGYTF. The CDR3 coding sequence is TGCGCCAGCAGCCAATCCGCTCAGGGGTCTCAGGGCTATGGCTACACCTTC.

The V gene is TRBV29-1, the J gene TRBJ1-2; TRBD1 aligns across 7 bases. With 7 bases clipped from V and 6 bases from J, the junction kept 8 bases outside the gene matches. The CDR3 covers 12 residues. Germline V gene sequence: CDR1 SQVTM, CDR2 ANQGSEA. The CDR3: CSATWQGDGYTF. CDR3 nucleotides: TGCAGCGCCACCTGGCAGGGGGATGGCTACACCTTC.